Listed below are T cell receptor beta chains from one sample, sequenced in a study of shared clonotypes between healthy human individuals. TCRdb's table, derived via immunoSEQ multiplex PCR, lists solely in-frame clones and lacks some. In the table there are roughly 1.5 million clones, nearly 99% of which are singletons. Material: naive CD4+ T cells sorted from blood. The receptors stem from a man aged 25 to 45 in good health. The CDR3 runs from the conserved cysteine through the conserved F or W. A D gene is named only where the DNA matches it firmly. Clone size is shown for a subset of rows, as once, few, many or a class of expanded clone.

CDR3 DNA: TGCGCCAGCAGCTGGGGGAACACCGGGGAGCTGTTTTTT
CDR3 protein: CASSWGNTGELFF
clone size: -
V gene: TRBV5-1
J gene: TRBJ2-2
D gene: -
CDR3 length: 13

CDR3 DNA: TGTGCCAGCAGTGACCAACTCGGGGCAGGGGGCTCCTACTCTGGGGCCAACGTCCTGACTTTC
CDR3 protein: CASSDQLGAGGSYSGANVLTF
clone size: -
V gene: TRBV6-4
J gene: TRBJ2-6
D gene: TRBD1
CDR3 length: 21

CDR3 DNA: TGTGCCAGCAGTTTCCCCCTAGAGGAGACCCAGTACTTC
CDR3 protein: CASSFPLEETQYF
clone size: once
V gene: TRBV28
J gene: TRBJ2-5
D gene: -
CDR3 length: 13

CDR3 DNA: TGTGCCAGCAGTGAAGACAGCTCCTACAATGAGCAGTTCTTC
CDR3 protein: CASSEDSSYNEQFF
clone size: few
V gene: TRBV2
J gene: TRBJ2-1
D gene: -
CDR3 length: 14

CDR3 DNA: TGCAGCGTTTCCCACGGGGCCTACGAGCAGTACTTC
CDR3 protein: CSVSHGAYEQYF
clone size: -
V gene: TRBV29-1
J gene: TRBJ2-7
D gene: -
CDR3 length: 12

CDR3 DNA: TGTGCCAGCAGTCCACAATACGAGCAGTACTTC
CDR3 protein: CASSPQYEQYF
clone size: once
V gene: TRBV6-6
J gene: TRBJ2-7
D gene: -
CDR3 length: 11

CDR3 DNA: TGTGCCAGCAGCTTTAGACTACCAGCACAAGAGACCCAGTACTTC
CDR3 protein: CASSFRLPAQETQYF
clone size: -
V gene: TRBV7-8
J gene: TRBJ2-5
D gene: -
CDR3 length: 15

CDR3 DNA: TGTGCCAGCAGCCCAAGGACATTCGGAGAGACCCAGTACTTC
CDR3 protein: CASSPRTFGETQYF
clone size: -
V gene: TRBV9
J gene: TRBJ2-5
D gene: -
CDR3 length: 14

CDR3 DNA: TGTGCCAGCAGCGTAACAGGGGAACGAGAAAAACTGTTTTTT
CDR3 protein: CASSVTGEREKLFF
clone size: once
V gene: TRBV9
J gene: TRBJ1-4
D gene: TRBD1
CDR3 length: 14

CDR3 DNA: TGTGCCAGCAGCCTAGGCAGGATAGGGAATCAGCCCCAGCATTTT
CDR3 protein: CASSLGRIGNQPQHF
clone size: -
V gene: TRBV5-6
J gene: TRBJ1-5
D gene: -
CDR3 length: 15

CDR3 DNA: TGTGCCAGCAGCTTGGTTAGCAGCTTTGCTGAGCAGTTCTTC
CDR3 protein: CASSLVSSFAEQFF
clone size: -
V gene: TRBV5-6
J gene: TRBJ2-1
D gene: -
CDR3 length: 14

CDR3 DNA: TGTGCCAGTATACTAGGACTAGTGGGCGAGCAGTACTTC
CDR3 protein: CASILGLVGEQYF
clone size: -
V gene: TRBV19
J gene: TRBJ2-7
D gene: TRBD2
CDR3 length: 13

CDR3 DNA: TGTGCCAGCAGTACCAAGGGACAGGGGCTTTACGAGCAGTACTTC
CDR3 protein: CASSTKGQGLYEQYF
clone size: -
V gene: TRBV28
J gene: TRBJ2-7
D gene: TRBD1
CDR3 length: 15

CDR3 DNA: TGTGCCAGCTGCTCAAAATTGCCCCAGCATTTT
CDR3 protein: CASCSKLPQHF
clone size: -
V gene: TRBV28
J gene: TRBJ1-5
D gene: -
CDR3 length: 11

CDR3 DNA: TGTGCCAGCAGCAGACCGGGACTAGCGGACAATGAGCAGTTCTTC
CDR3 protein: CASSRPGLADNEQFF
clone size: -
V gene: TRBV14
J gene: TRBJ2-1
D gene: TRBD2
CDR3 length: 15

CDR3 DNA: TGTGCCAGCAGCCTGCTCGGTTATAATTCACCCCTCCACTTT
CDR3 protein: CASSLLGYNSPLHF
clone size: -
V gene: TRBV7-3
J gene: TRBJ1-6
D gene: -
CDR3 length: 14

CDR3 DNA: TGTGCCAGCTCTTCAGGGACAGGGAAGGCCGGGGAGCTGTTTTTT
CDR3 protein: CASSSGTGKAGELFF
clone size: -
V gene: TRBV18
J gene: TRBJ2-2
D gene: TRBD1
CDR3 length: 15

CDR3 DNA: TGCGCCAGCAGCCCAGGGCGGATCACCGGGGAGCTGTTTTTT
CDR3 protein: CASSPGRITGELFF
clone size: once
V gene: TRBV10-1
J gene: TRBJ2-2
D gene: -
CDR3 length: 14

CDR3 DNA: TGTGCCAGCAGCCCACCGCAGGGGGCGCAGGTTGAAGCTTTCTTT
CDR3 protein: CASSPPQGAQVEAFF
clone size: -
V gene: TRBV7-9
J gene: TRBJ1-1
D gene: TRBD1
CDR3 length: 15

CDR3 DNA: TGTGCCAGCAGCCTGGGCGGGACTAGCGGGAGACAAAGGGGAGATACGCAGTATTTT
CDR3 protein: CASSLGGTSGRQRGDTQYF
clone size: -
V gene: TRBV4-2
J gene: TRBJ2-3
D gene: TRBD2
CDR3 length: 19